The next 5 T cell receptor beta chains were all read from a single sample in a study of tumor and adjacent non-tumor tissue in lung cancer. The library came from three nested PCR rounds adapted from ARM-PCR protocols. A single record per CDR3 protein comes from TCRdb applying MiXCR to the multiplex PCR reads. The sample lists about 90,000 distinct CDR3 sequences, roughly 77% seen once, with less than 25% in the top ten. This sample's RNA came from whole unsorted tissue. This non-tumor lung sample came from over 3 cm beyond the tumor edge. The sequenced material came from distant non-tumor lung tissue. The receptors here all came from a woman in her fifties or sixties with non-small cell lung cancer.

Comment on this clonotype: This may be a read error, as it is one base from a much larger clone. The CDR3 end shows no conserved phenylalanine or tryptophan, and so a read error is likely. The chain recombines TRBV7-3 with TRBJ2-1, with D maybe TRBD1 (6 bases). This CDR3 contains 14 residues. Trimming shortened V by 3 bases and J by 6 bases, and 12 bases separated the two germline ends. Germline CDR1 is SGHTA and CDR2 is FQGTGA. The CDR3 reads CASSLGDISNEQFS. Written as DNA, the CDR3 is TGTGCCAGCAGCTTGGGGGACATATCCAATGAGCAGTTCTCC.

At least ten counts were recorded for this clonotype. V is TRBV30 and J is TRBJ1-4, with D uncertain. Germline assignment: CDR1 GTSNPN and CDR2 SVGIG (reference sequence). The CDR3 runs to 14 residues. Trimming took off 5 bases at V and 6 bases at J, with 16 bases between the two ends. In DNA form, the CDR3 reads TGTGCCTGGGCCCGGGTCGGTTTTGATGAAAAACTGTTTTTT. Amino acids: CAWARVGFDEKLFF.

This clonotype came up once. A junction boundary mismatches the germline segment, possibly from a read error. This chain uses TRBV6-4 with TRBJ2-2; 8 bases match TRBD2. The CDR3 is made up of 14 amino acids. Germline V gene lookup returns CDR1 MRHNA and CDR2 SNTAGT. The CDR3 bases are TGTGCCAGCAATGAAGCGGGAGACACCAGGGAGCTGTTTTTT. Its translation: CASNEAGDTRELFF.

On this clonotype itself: One end of the junction varies from germline; a read error may be responsible. V usage is TRBV4-2 and J usage is TRBJ2-7; TRBD1 matches at 7 bases. From germline, CDR1 is LGHNA and CDR2 YNFKEQ. This CDR3 is built from 15 residues. CDR3 DNA sequence: TGTGCCAGCAGCCAAGACAGGGGGAGCTCCTACGAGCAGTGCTTC. This gives the protein CASSQDRGSSYEQCF.

This clonotype was found once. A junction end diverges from the germline sequence, so it may reflect a read error. The chain is built from TRBV10-2 and TRBJ2-5; the D is unclear. CDR1 WSHSY and CDR2 SAAADI come from the germline V gene. This CDR3 comprises 13 residues. The CDR3 loop reads CASSEQEHETEYF. DNA for the CDR3: TGCGCCAGCAGTGAGCAGGAGCACGAGACCGAGTACTTC.